One sample yielded the 6 T cell receptor beta chains listed below, sequenced in a study of graft-versus-host responses after intestinal transplantation. Their specific antigens are unknown. TCRdb's table, derived via immunoSEQ multiplex PCR, lists solely in-frame clones and lacks some. The sample lists about 71,000 clones, 90% occurring once. Source: unstimulated CD8+ T cells sorted from spleen or lymph node cells, taken before intestinal transplant. These receptors came from a human donor who received an intestinal transplant.

The rearrangement links TRBV5-1 to TRBJ1-6; tentatively, D is TRBD1 (5 bases). The V and J ends lost 3 bases and 8 bases respectively, with 24 bases between them. Germline CDR1 is SGHRS and CDR2 is YFSETQ. The CDR3 loop spans 18 amino acids. CDR3 residues: CASSSGDLGGVYDSPLHF. CDR3 nucleotides: TGCGCCAGCAGCTCGGGGGACCTCGGTGGTGTTTATGATTCACCCCTCCACTTT.

Written as DNA, the CDR3 is TGTGCCAGCAGCTTAGGAGGCCAGGGGGTCGGGGAGCTGTTTTTT. It encodes CASSLGGQGVGELFF. J is TRBJ2-2 and V is TRBV11-3; 7 nucleotides line up with TRBD1. Looked up from germline, CDR1 is SGHNT and CDR2 is YENEEA. V lost 1 base to trimming and J lost 7 bases; unmatched junction nucleotides: 6. The CDR3 runs 15 residues.

The V gene is TRBV11-3, the J gene TRBJ2-5; 11 bases are shared with TRBD1. The J call may be in error: the DNA end matches TRBJ2-7 better. The CDR3 has 14 residues. Germline lookup yields CDR1 SGHNT and CDR2 YENEEA. In DNA, the CDR3 is TGTGCCAGCAGCCCGGGACAGGGGGTCGACGAGCAGTACTTC. Translated: CASSPGQGVDEQYF.

The genes are TRBV6-1 and TRBJ2-7; D is uncertain. The CDR3 covers 15 residues. Germline lookup yields CDR1 MNHNS and CDR2 SASEGT. Deletions cut 2 bases from V and 2 bases from J, with 13 bases between. CDR3 coding DNA: TGTGCCAGCAGTGAATTTGGTTCTCCGGCCTACGAGCAGTACTTC. Amino acid sequence: CASSEFGSPAYEQYF.

The J gene is TRBJ1-2, the V gene TRBV10-2; D uncertain. With 3 bases removed from V and 2 bases from J, the gap between germline ends came to 19 bases. The germline gives CDR1 WSHSY, CDR2 SAAADI. The CDR3 extends over 17 amino acids. The CDR3 region is CASSDMGGPQYNYGYTF. Written as DNA, the CDR3 is TGCGCCAGCAGTGATATGGGTGGGCCCCAATACAACTATGGCTACACCTTC.

The chain recombines TRBV2 with TRBJ1-5, with TRBD1 as a possible D gene (6 bases). This CDR3 has 17 amino acids. V was cut by 2 bases and J by 2 bases, with 16 bases left in between. The V gene's germline CDR1 is SNHLY and CDR2 FYNNEI. CDR3 sequence (DNA): TGTGCCAGCAGTGAACGGGGGGGGGCCCTGGGCAATCAGCCCCAGCATTTT. Protein sequence: CASSERGGALGNQPQHF. Combining the CDR3 with reference TRBV2 and TRBJ1-5 gives the whole variable domain EPEVTQTPSHQVTQMGQEVILRCVPISNHLYFYWYRQILGQKVEFLVSFYNNEISEKSEIFDDQFSVERPDGSNFTLKIRSTKLEDSAMYFCASSERGGALGNQPQHFGDGTRLSIL.